The count of the clone carrying this TCR beta chain is one. The sample is drawn from a study of blood T cell repertoires in COVID-19. Sequencing used immunoSEQ multiplex PCR; TCRdb keeps in-frame clones, though not all of them. The table includes hundreds of thousands of clones, around 85% detected once. There are 16 residues in the CDR3. Germline V gene sequence: CDR1 KGHDR, CDR2 SFDVKD. Trimming left V 2 bases short and J 4 bases short, with 14 bases between. This TCR was sampled from a woman aged 55-70 years who had recovered from COVID-19. This rearrangement joins TRBV24-1 to TRBJ1-5; D is unresolved. Sequenced: PBMCs or T cells enriched from blood (not recorded which). CDR3 sequence (DNA): TGTGCCACCAGTGATTCGACTCCCGGTGGGAATCAGCCCCAGCATTTT. Amino acid sequence: CATSDSTPGGNQPQHF.